Many counts were recorded for the clone carrying this T cell receptor (beta chain). Its antigen remains unidentified. This sample was taken from a study of CD8 T cells in ankylosing spondylitis. General study points: The clones that were linked to disease were reported to be significantly enriched in matched synovial fluid samples from ankylosing spondylitis patients. Previously reported in reactive arthritis synovial fluid and blood were some of the motif variants. A TCR beta motif of several highly homologous variants seemed to mark ankylosing spondylitis blood.

As the method for making TCR beta libraries, quantitative 5'-RACE with molecular barcodes was used. TCRdb re-analysed the 5' RACE reads in MiXCR, keeping a single row per CDR3 protein. Of about 240,000 distinct CDR3 sequences in the sample, around 7.8% are singletons; the top ten hold 6.8%. Sequenced material: blood, either unsorted or a sorted T cell fraction (not recorded which). This clonotype was obtained from a male donor with ankylosing spondylitis or in good health (not recorded which).

The CDR3 bases are TGCAGTGCTAGAGCTTCAGGGGGTGCGGTATGGTATGGCTACACCTTC. As protein: CSARASGGAVWYGYTF. The chain combines TRBV20-1 with TRBJ1-2; 7 bases align to TRBD1. Germline V gene lookup returns CDR1 DFQATT and CDR2 SNEGSKA (reference sequence). Germline trimming cut 1 base from V and 5 bases from J; bases unmatched to any gene: 13. CDR3 length: 16 amino acids.